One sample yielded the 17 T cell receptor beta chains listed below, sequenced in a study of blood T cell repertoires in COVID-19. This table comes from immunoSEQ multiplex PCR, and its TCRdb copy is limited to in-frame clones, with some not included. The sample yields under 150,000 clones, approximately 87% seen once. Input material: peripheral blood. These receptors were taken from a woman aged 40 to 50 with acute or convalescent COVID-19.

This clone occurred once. Here the CDR3 reads CAISGPTGIASTDTQYF. In DNA, the CDR3 is TGTGCCATCAGTGGACCCACAGGAATTGCTAGCACAGATACGCAGTATTTT. The V call is TRBV10-3, the J call TRBJ2-3; D is perhaps TRBD1 (5 bases). Germline-derived CDR1 and CDR2 are ENHRY and SYGVKD. The CDR3 sequence is 17 residues long. V was shortened by 4 bases and J by 0 bases, with 17 bases between the two germline ends.

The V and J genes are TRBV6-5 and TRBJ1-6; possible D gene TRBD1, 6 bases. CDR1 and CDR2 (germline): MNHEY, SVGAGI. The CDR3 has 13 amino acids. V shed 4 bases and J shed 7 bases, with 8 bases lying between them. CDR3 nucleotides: TGTGCCAGCAGTTGGACAGAGAATTCACCCCTCCACTTT. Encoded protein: CASSWTENSPLHF.

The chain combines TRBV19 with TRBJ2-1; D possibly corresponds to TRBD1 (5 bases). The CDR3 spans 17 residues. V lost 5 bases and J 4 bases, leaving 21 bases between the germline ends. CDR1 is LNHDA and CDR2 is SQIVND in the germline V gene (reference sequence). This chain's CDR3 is CASSGASHWVRYNEQFF. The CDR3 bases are TGTGCCAGTAGTGGGGCTTCCCACTGGGTTCGGTACAATGAGCAGTTCTTC.

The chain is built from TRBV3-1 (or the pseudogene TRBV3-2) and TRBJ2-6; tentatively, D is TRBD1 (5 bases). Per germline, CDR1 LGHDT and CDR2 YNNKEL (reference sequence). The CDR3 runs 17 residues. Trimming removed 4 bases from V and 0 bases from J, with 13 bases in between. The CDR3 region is CASSPQGELSGANVLTF. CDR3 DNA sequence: TGTGCCAGCAGCCCCCAGGGTGAACTCTCTGGGGCCAACGTCCTGACTTTC.

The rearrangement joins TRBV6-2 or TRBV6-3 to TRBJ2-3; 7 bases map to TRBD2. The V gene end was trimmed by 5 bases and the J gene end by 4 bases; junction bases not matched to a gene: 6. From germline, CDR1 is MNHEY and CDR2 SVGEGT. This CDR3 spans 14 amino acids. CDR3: CASSGPSGPDTQYF. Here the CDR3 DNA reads TGTGCCAGCAGTGGACCTAGCGGACCAGATACGCAGTATTTT.

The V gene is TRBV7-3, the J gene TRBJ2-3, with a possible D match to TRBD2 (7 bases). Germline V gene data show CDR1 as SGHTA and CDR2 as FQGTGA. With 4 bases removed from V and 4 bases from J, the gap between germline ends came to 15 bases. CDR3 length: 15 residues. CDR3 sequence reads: CASSSFGEGADTQYF. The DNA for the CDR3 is TGTGCCAGCAGCTCGTTCGGGGAGGGGGCAGATACGCAGTATTTT.

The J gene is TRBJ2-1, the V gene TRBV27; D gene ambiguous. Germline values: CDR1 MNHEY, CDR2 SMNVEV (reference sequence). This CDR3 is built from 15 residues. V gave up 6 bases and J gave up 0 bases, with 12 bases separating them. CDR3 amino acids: CASRPRVASYNEQFF. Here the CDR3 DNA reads TGTGCCAGCAGGCCCCGGGTGGCCTCCTACAATGAGCAGTTCTTC.

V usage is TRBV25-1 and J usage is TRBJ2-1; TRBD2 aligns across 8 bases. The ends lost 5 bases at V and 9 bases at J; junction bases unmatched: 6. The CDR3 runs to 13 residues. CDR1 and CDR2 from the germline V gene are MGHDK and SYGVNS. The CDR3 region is CASSFREGGEQFF. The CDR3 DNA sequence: TGTGCCAGCAGTTTCCGGGAGGGAGGTGAGCAGTTCTTC.

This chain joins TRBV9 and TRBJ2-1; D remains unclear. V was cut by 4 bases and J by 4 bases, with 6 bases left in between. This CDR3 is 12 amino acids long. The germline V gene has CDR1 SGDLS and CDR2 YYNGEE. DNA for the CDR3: TGTGCCAGCAGCCATAGTTACAATGAGCAGTTCTTC. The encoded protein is CASSHSYNEQFF.

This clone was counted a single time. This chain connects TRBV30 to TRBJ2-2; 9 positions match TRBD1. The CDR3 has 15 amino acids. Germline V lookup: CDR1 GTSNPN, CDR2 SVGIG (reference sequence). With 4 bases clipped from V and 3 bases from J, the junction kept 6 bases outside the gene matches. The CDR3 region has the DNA TGTGCCTGGACTCGGGACAGGGAGTACACCGGGGAGCTGTTTTTT. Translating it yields CAWTRDREYTGELFF.

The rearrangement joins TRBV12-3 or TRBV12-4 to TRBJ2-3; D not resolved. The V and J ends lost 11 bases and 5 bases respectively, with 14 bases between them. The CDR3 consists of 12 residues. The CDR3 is CACTNSLDTQYF. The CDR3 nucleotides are TGTGCCTGCACGAACAGTTTAGATACGCAGTATTTT.

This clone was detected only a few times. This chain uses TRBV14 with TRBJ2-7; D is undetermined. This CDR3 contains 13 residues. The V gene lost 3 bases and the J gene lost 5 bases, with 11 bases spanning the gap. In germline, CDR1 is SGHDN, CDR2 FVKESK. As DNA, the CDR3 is TGTGCCAGCAGCCACATTCTGCCGGACGAGCAGTACTTC. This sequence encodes CASSHILPDEQYF.

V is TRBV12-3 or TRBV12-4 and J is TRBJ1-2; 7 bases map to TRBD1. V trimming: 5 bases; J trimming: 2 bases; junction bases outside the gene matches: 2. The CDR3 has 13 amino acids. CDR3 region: CASSPTGNYGYTF. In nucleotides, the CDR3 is TGTGCCAGCAGTCCGACAGGGAACTATGGCTACACCTTC.

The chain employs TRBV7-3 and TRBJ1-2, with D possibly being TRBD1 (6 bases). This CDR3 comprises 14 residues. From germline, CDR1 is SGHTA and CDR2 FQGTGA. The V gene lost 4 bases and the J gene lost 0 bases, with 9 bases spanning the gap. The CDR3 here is CASSSGQTNYGYTF. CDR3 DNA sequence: TGTGCCAGCAGCTCAGGACAGACTAACTATGGCTACACCTTC.

The CDR3 bases are TGCGCCAGCAGCTCGACAGGGCGGTACACTGAAGCTTTCTTT. The encoded protein is CASSSTGRYTEAFF. This sequence joins TRBV5-1 and TRBJ1-1; the match to TRBD1 covers 7 bases. The CDR3 length is 14 residues. In germline, CDR1 is SGHRS, CDR2 YFSETQ. The junction had 5 bases not matched to a gene; V was cut back by 3 bases and J by 3 bases.

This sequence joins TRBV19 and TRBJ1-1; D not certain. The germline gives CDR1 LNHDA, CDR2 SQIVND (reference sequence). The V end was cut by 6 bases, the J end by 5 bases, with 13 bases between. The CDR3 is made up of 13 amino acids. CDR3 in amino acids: CASSHPGRTEAFF. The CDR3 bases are TGTGCCAGTAGCCACCCCGGGAGGACTGAAGCTTTCTTT.

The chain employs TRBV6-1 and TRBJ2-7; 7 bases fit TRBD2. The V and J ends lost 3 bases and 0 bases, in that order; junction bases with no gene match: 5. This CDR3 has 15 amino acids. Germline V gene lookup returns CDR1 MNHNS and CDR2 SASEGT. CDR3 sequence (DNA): TGTGCCAGCAGTGACGAGCGGGATTTCTCCTACGAGCAGTACTTC. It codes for CASSDERDFSYEQYF.